These 4 T cell receptor beta chains came from one sample sequenced in a study of technical replicates of blood from several donors. This table comes from immunoSEQ multiplex PCR, and its TCRdb copy is limited to in-frame clones, with some not included. The table lists fewer than 100,000 clones, approximately 94% of them singletons. The sequencing sample was made of T cells isolated from PBMCs. Receptors originate from a human donor in good health.

The sample holds one count of this clone. The chain combines TRBV5-1 with TRBJ1-4, with D tentatively TRBD1 (6 bases). Germline CDR1 SGHRS, CDR2 YFSETQ. The V end lost 4 bases, the J end lost 5 bases, and 18 bases lay between the germline ends. This CDR3 has 16 residues. CDR3 amino acids: CASSPATQGLNEKLFF. CDR3 bases: TGCGCCAGCAGCCCGGCGACACAGGGATTGAATGAAAAACTGTTTTTT.

For the CDR3, the DNA is TGTGCCATCAGTGAGGTGGAGAACCAAGAGACCCAGTACTTC. This encodes CAISEVENQETQYF. The rearrangement joins TRBV10-3 to TRBJ2-5; unclear D gene. From germline, CDR1 is ENHRY and CDR2 SYGVKD. The CDR3 loop spans 14 amino acids. The V gene lost 2 bases and the J gene lost 0 bases, with 7 bases spanning the gap.

CDR3 sequence: CASSWGGRDYEQYF. In DNA form, the CDR3 reads TGCGCCAGCAGCTGGGGGGGGAGGGACTACGAGCAGTACTTC. The chain uses TRBV5-1 and TRBJ2-7; 7 positions match TRBD2. The germline V gene has CDR1 SGHRS and CDR2 YFSETQ. The CDR3 is 14 amino acids. Losses at the gene ends were 3 bases for V and 3 bases for J; bases not matched to a gene: 6.

V gene TRBV30 combines with J gene TRBJ2-1, with TRBD2 matching over 16 bases. The CDR3 runs 18 residues. CDR1 is GTSNPN, CDR2 SVGIG, per germline (reference sequence). V shed 4 bases, J shed 6 bases, and the junction held 12 bases outside the gene matches. DNA of the CDR3: TGTGCCTGGAATCCGGGGACTAGCGGGGGGGCTAGGGTCAATGAGCAGTTCTTC. Its protein product is CAWNPGTSGGARVNEQFF.